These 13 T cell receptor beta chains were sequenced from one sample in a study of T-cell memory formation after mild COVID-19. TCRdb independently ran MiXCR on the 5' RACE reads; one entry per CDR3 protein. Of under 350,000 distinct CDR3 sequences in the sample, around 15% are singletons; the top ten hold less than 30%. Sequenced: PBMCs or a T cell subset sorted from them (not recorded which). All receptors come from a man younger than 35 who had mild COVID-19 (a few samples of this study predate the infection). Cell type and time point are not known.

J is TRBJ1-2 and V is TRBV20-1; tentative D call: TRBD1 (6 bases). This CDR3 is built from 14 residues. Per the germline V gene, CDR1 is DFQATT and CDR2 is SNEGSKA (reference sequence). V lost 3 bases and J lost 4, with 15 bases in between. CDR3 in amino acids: CSASATGTGYGYTF. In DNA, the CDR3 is TGCAGTGCTAGCGCCACAGGGACGGGCTATGGCTACACCTTC.

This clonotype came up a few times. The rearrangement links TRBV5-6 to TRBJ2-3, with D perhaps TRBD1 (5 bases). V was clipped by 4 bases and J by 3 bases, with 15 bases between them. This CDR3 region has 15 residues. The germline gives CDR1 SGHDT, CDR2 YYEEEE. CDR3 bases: TGTGCCAGCAGCCCGATGGGCAGGGAAACAGATACGCAGTATTTT. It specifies CASSPMGRETDTQYF.

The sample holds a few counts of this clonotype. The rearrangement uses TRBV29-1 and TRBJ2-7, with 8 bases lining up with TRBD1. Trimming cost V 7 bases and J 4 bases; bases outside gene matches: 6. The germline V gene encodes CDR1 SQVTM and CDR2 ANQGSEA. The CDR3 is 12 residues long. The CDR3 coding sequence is TGCAGCGCACAGGGGGAAAGTTACGAGCAGTACTTC. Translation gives CSAQGESYEQYF.

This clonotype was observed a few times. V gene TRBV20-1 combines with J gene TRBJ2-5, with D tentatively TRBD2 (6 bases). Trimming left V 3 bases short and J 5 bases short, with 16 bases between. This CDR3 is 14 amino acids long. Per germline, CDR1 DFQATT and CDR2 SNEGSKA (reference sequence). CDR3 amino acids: CSASSGLATETQYF. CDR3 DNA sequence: TGCAGTGCTAGTAGCGGATTAGCCACGGAGACCCAGTACTTC.

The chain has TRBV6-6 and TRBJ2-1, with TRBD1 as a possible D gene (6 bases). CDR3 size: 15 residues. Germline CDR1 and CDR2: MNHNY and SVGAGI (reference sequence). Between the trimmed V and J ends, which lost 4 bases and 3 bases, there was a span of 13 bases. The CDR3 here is CASSSTRQVYNEQFF. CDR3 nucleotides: TGTGCCAGCAGTTCGACCCGACAGGTCTACAATGAGCAGTTCTTC.

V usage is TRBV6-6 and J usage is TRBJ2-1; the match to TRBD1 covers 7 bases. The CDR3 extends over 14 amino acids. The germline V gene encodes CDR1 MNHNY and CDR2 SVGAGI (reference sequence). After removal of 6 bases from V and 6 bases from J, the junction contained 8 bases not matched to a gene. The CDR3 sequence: CASSDRVFLNEQFF. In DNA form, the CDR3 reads TGTGCCAGCAGCGACAGGGTTTTCCTCAATGAGCAGTTCTTC.

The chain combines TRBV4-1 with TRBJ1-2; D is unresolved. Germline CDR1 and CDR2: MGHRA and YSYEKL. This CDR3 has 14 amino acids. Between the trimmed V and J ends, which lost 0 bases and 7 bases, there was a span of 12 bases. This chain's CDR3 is CASSQDPWVGGYTF. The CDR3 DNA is TGCGCCAGCAGCCAAGATCCGTGGGTAGGTGGCTACACCTTC.

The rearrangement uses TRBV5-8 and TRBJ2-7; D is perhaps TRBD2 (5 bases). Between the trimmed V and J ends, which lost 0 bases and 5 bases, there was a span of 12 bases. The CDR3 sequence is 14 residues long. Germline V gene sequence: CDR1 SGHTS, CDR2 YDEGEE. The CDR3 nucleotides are TGTGCCAGCAGCTTGGGACTCGGGAAGGACGAGCAGTACGTC. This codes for CASSLGLGKDEQYV.

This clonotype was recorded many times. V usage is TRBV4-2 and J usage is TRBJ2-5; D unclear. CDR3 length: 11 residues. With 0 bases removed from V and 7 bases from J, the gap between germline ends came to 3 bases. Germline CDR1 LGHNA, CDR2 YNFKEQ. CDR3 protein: CASSQEGTQYF. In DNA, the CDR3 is TGTGCCAGCAGCCAAGAAGGGACCCAGTACTTC.

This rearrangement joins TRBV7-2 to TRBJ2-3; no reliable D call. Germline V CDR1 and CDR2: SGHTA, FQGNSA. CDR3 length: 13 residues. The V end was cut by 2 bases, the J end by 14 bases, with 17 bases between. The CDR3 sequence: CASSLPTLPARYF. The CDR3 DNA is TGTGCCAGCAGCTTACCGACTCTCCCGGCCCGGTATTTT.

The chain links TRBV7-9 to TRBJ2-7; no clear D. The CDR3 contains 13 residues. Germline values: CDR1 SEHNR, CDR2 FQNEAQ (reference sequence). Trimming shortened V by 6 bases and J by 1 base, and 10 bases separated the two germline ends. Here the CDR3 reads CASSQPESYEQYV. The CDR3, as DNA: TGTGCCAGCAGTCAACCGGAATCCTACGAGCAGTACGTC.

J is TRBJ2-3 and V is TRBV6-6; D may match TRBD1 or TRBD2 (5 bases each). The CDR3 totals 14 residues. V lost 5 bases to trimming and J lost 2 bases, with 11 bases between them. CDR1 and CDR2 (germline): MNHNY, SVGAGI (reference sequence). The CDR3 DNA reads TGTGCCAGCAGTCGAGGGGCCGACACAGATACGCAGTATTTT. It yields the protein CASSRGADTDTQYF.

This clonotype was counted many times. CDR3 bases: TGTGCCAGCAGTTTAGAGGATGAGACCCAGTACTTC. Translating gives CASSLEDETQYF. The genes are TRBV12-3 or TRBV12-4 and TRBJ2-5; D ambiguous. The V gene lost 1 base and the J gene lost 5 bases, with 5 bases spanning the gap. This CDR3 has 12 amino acids.